This TCR beta chain appears in the sequencing data of a study of blood T cell repertoires in COVID-19. Sequenced by immunoSEQ multiplex PCR; TCRdb stores in-frame clones only, minus some. This sample has more than 300,000 clones, with about 88% found just once. The V gene's germline CDR1 is SGHTA and CDR2 FQGNSA. Between the trimmed V and J ends, which lost 4 bases and 5 bases, there was a span of 8 bases. The CDR3 extends over 12 amino acids. The material sequenced was peripheral blood. The chain recombines TRBV7-2 with TRBJ2-5; D is undetermined. The origin of this receptor is a woman aged 70-85 years with COVID-19, enrolled during active disease. CDR3 coding DNA: TGTGCCAGCAGCTCCCCACGGGAGACCCAGTACTTC. Its translation: CASSSPRETQYF.